This T cell receptor beta chain was sequenced for a study of cytomegalovirus exposure and HLA in healthy donors. Findings and limits, study-wide: The authors later found TCR association rates varying by HLA locus, with DRB1 most and HLA-C fewest.

With 60 Vbeta and 13 Jbeta primers, the PCR was carried out. Assay: immunoSEQ multiplex PCR; the TCRdb copy retains only in-frame clones and omits some. This sample carries 170,000 or so clones, about 80% of them seen once, and the ten largest clones take 1.4%. With 0 bases removed from V and 0 bases from J, the gap between germline ends came to 6 bases. The CDR3 has 14 amino acids. The germline CDR1 and CDR2 sequences are MNHNS and SASEGT. Regarding this clone: Its antigen is unknown.

This sequence originates from a woman aged 25 to 39 in good health and CMV-seropositive. Sequenced: PBMCs. V is TRBV6-1 and J is TRBJ2-7, with a possible D match to TRBD2 (6 bases). The CDR3 DNA is TGTGCCAGCAGTGAAGCGGGAGGCTCCTACGAGCAGTACTTC. Amino acid sequence: CASSEAGGSYEQYF.